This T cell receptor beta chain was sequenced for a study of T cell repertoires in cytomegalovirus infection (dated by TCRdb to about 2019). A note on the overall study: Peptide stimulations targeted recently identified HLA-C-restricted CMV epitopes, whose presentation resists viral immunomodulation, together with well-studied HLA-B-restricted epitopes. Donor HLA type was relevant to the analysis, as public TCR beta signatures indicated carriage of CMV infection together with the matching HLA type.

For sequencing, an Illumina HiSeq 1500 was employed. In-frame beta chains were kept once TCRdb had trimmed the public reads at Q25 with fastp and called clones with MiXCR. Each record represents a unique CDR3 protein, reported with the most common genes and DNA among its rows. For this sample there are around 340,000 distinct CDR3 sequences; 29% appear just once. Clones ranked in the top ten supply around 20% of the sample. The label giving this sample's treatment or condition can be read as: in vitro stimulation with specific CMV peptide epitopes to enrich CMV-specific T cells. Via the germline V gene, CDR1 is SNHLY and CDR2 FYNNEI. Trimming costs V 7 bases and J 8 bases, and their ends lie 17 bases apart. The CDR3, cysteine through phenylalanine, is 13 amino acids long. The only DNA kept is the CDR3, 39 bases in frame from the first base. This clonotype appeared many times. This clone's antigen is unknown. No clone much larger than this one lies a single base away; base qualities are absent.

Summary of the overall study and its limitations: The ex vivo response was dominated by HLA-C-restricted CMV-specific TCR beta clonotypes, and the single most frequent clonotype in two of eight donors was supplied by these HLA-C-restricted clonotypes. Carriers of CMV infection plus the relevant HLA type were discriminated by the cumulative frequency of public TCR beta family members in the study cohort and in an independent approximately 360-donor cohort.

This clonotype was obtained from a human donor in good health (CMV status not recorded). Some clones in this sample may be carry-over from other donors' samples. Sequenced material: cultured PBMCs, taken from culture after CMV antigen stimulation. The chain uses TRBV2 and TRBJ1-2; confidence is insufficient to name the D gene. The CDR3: CASMVHALGGYTF. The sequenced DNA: TGTGCCAGCATGGTCCACGCTTTGGGGGGCTACACCTTC.